One sample yielded the 23 T cell receptor beta chains listed below, sequenced in a study of T cell repertoires in aging, cancer and after chemotherapy. Rearranged V-D-J TRB sequences were amplified with a mixed TRB-A/B primer pool. TCRdb independently ran MiXCR on the multiplex PCR reads; one entry per CDR3 protein. There are fewer than 9,000 distinct CDR3 sequences in the sample; 32% occur only once, and around 3.3% lies in the top ten. The template was genomic DNA from peripheral blood, not RNA. The sample was blood. These receptors were taken from a human donor in good health.

In this sample, this clonotype is medium-sized. The rearrangement joins TRBV7-2 to TRBJ2-1; 7 nucleotides align to TRBD1. V trimming: 2 bases; J trimming: 7 bases; junction bases outside the gene matches: 5. Germline V gives CDR1 SGHTA, CDR2 FQGNSA. The CDR3 runs to 14 residues. Written as DNA, the CDR3 is TGTGCCAGCAGCTTAACGGGGACAGCTAATGAGCAGTTCTTC. Its translation: CASSLTGTANEQFF.

The table lists this clonotype with a few counts. The rearrangement uses TRBV20-1 and TRBJ1-1; D is perhaps TRBD1 (5 bases). The V end lost 5 bases, the J end lost 1 base, and 17 bases lay between the germline ends. The CDR3 is made up of 15 amino acids. Germline CDR1 reads DFQATT; CDR2 reads SNEGSKA (reference sequence). The CDR3: CSAGFGGAANTEAFF. The CDR3 nucleotides read TGCAGTGCTGGCTTCGGAGGGGCGGCGAACACTGAAGCTTTCTTT.

The V gene is TRBV7-9, the J gene TRBJ2-1; TRBD1 aligns across 10 bases. The germline gives CDR1 SEHNR, CDR2 FQNEAQ (reference sequence). CDR3 length: 13 residues. The junction had 2 bases not matched to a gene; V was cut back by 5 bases and J by 7 bases. CDR3 residues: CASSRDRGNEQFF. For the CDR3, the DNA is TGTGCCAGCAGCCGGGACAGGGGAAATGAGCAGTTCTTC.

The chain combines TRBV5-5 with TRBJ2-7; no clear D gene. Germline CDR1 SGHKS, CDR2 YYEKEE (reference sequence). The V gene lost 4 bases and the J gene lost 5 bases, with 22 bases spanning the gap. The CDR3 runs 16 residues. CDR3 sequence (DNA): TGTGCCAGCAGCCTATCTACTGGCTCCTCACATCACGAGCAGTACTTC. Protein product: CASSLSTGSSHHEQYF.

This clonotype occurred a few times. The chain recombines TRBV6-5 with TRBJ2-5; TRBD1 matches 7 bases. Trimming removed 5 bases from V and 6 bases from J; junction bases left unmatched: 6. Germline CDR1 MNHEY, CDR2 SVGAGI. This CDR3 is built from 13 residues. CDR3 sequence reads: CASSTGAMQTQYF. The CDR3 region has the DNA TGTGCCAGCAGTACAGGGGCAATGCAGACCCAGTACTTC.

CDR3 nucleotides: TGTGCCAGTAGTATAGAACCCCTTGGGGCCAACGTCCTGACTTTC. It is translated as CASSIEPLGANVLTF. This chain uses TRBV19 with TRBJ2-6; D ambiguous. The length of the CDR3 is 15 residues. Germline V gives CDR1 LNHDA, CDR2 SQIVND (reference sequence). V was cut by 0 bases and J by 3 bases, with 6 bases left in between.

Sample share makes this clonotype medium-sized. The chain employs TRBV6-5 and TRBJ1-5, with a possible D match to TRBD1 (5 bases). The V end lost 5 bases, the J end lost 6 bases, and 11 bases lay between the germline ends. CDR3 length: 13 residues. Germline V gene sequence: CDR1 MNHEY, CDR2 SVGAGI. CDR3: CASSREGTQPQHF. For the CDR3, the DNA is TGTGCCAGCAGTCGGGAAGGGACTCAGCCCCAGCATTTT.

This clonotype was recorded a few times. The rearrangement uses TRBV6-4 and TRBJ2-2, with D hard to call. The V and J ends lost 5 bases and 8 bases respectively, with 12 bases between them. This CDR3 has 13 amino acids. The germline CDR1 and CDR2 sequences are MRHNA and SNTAGT. The CDR3 DNA reads TGTGCCAGCAGTCCCGTAGGTTGGGGGGAGCTGTTTTTT. As protein: CASSPVGWGELFF.

This clonotype was found a few times. The rearrangement joins TRBV28 to TRBJ2-6; 7 nucleotides line up with TRBD1. The CDR3 length is 15 residues. The J segment lost 2 bases and the V segment lost 4 bases, leaving 2 bases of the junction unmatched. In germline, CDR1 is MDHEN, CDR2 SYDVKM. The CDR3 coding sequence is TGTGCCAGCAGTTCAACAGGGGCTGGGGCCAACGTCCTGACTTTC. Translated, it gives CASSSTGAGANVLTF.

The J gene is TRBJ2-2, the V gene TRBV19, with TRBD1 matching 7 bases. There are 15 residues in the CDR3. CDR1 is LNHDA and CDR2 is SQIVND in the germline V gene (reference sequence). V was clipped by 5 bases and J by 1 base; unmatched bases: 4. The CDR3 region is CASSYRTGNTGELFF. In DNA form, the CDR3 reads TGTGCCAGTAGTTACCGGACAGGGAACACCGGGGAGCTGTTTTTT.

This clonotype has just a few counts. The chain carries TRBV20-1 and TRBJ2-7; 8 nucleotides line up with TRBD1. The CDR3 runs 14 residues. V gave up 2 bases and J gave up 7 bases; unmatched junction bases: 10. CDR1 DFQATT and CDR2 SNEGSKA come from the germline V gene (reference sequence). As DNA, the CDR3 is TGCAGTGCTAGATTAGGACAGGGATCTGGGGAGCAGTACTTC. It specifies CSARLGQGSGEQYF.

V is TRBV20-1 and J is TRBJ1-2, with D uncertain. The germline V gene encodes CDR1 DFQATT and CDR2 SNEGSKA (reference sequence). V gave up 3 bases and J gave up 5 bases, with 7 bases separating them. This CDR3 region has 11 residues. In nucleotides, the CDR3 is TGCAGTGCTAGTTACGGTTATGGCTACACCTTC. Translated: CSASYGYGYTF.

The J gene is TRBJ1-1, the V gene TRBV12-3 or TRBV12-4, with D maybe TRBD1 (6 bases). The CDR3 is 13 amino acids. Trimming took 7 bases from V and 1 from J, leaving 10 bases between them. The CDR3 DNA follows: TGTGCCAGCACCAGCAGGGGGAACACTGAAGCTTTCTTT. Residues: CASTSRGNTEAFF.

J is TRBJ2-3 and V is TRBV30, with 7 bases that match TRBD1. The germline V gene encodes CDR1 GTSNPN and CDR2 SVGIG (reference sequence). This CDR3 comprises 15 residues. Germline trimming cut 5 bases from V and 1 base from J; bases unmatched to any gene: 9. The CDR3 sequence is CAWYRGRSRTDTQYF. The CDR3 region has the DNA TGTGCCTGGTACAGGGGACGATCCCGCACAGATACGCAGTATTTT.

The chain employs TRBV29-1 and TRBJ2-1, with TRBD1 matching 8 bases. The V gene's germline CDR1 is SQVTM and CDR2 ANQGSEA. The CDR3 sequence is 11 residues long. CDR3 sequence reads: CSGQVVNEQFF. DNA of the CDR3: TGCTCGGGACAGGTTGTAAATGAGCAGTTCTTC.

V gene TRBV11-1 combines with J gene TRBJ2-5; 11 bases line up with TRBD2. This CDR3 has 17 residues. With 4 bases clipped from V and 5 bases from J, the junction kept 12 bases outside the gene matches. From germline, CDR1 is SGHAT and CDR2 FQDESV (reference sequence). The CDR3 here is CASSYIDSGRARETQYF. The CDR3 DNA sequence: TGTGCCAGCAGCTATATTGATAGCGGGAGGGCCAGGGAGACCCAGTACTTC. The variable domain in full, completed from reference TRBV11-1 and TRBJ2-5, reads EAEVAQSPRYKITEKSQAVAFWCDPISGHATLYWYRQILGQGPELLVQFQDESVVDDSQLPKDRFSAERLKGVDSTLKIQPAELGDSAMYLCASSYIDSGRARETQYFGPGTRLLVL.

The V and J genes are TRBV30 and TRBJ1-2; perhaps TRBD1 as D (5 bases). The CDR3 loop spans 11 amino acids. The V end lost 8 bases, the J end lost 5 bases, and 12 bases lay between the germline ends. CDR1 is GTSNPN and CDR2 is SVGIG in the germline V gene (reference sequence). CDR3: CAGDSAYGYTF. The CDR3 bases are TGTGCCGGCGACAGTGCTTATGGCTACACCTTC.

Remarks on this clonotype: This may be a read error, as it is one base from a much larger clone. The genes are TRBV7-2 and TRBJ2-3; no firm D call. This CDR3 spans 14 amino acids. Germline V lookup: CDR1 SGHTA, CDR2 FQGNSA. The CDR3 region is CAGSLADSTDTQYF. CDR3 DNA: TGTGCCGGCAGCTTAGCAGACAGCACAGATACGCAGTATTTT.

In its sample, this clonotype was seen a few times. The V call is TRBV27, the J call TRBJ1-5; 7 bases map to TRBD1. The length of the CDR3 is 13 residues. The J segment lost 4 bases and the V segment lost 8 bases, leaving 5 bases of the junction unmatched. The germline V gene has CDR1 MNHEY and CDR2 SMNVEV (reference sequence). The CDR3 loop reads CASAYRGNQPQHF. CDR3 nucleotide sequence: TGTGCCAGCGCCTACAGGGGAAATCAGCCCCAGCATTTT.

The chain recombines TRBV19 with TRBJ1-1; weak D call: TRBD1 (6 bases). The CDR3 contains 15 residues. Trimming took 7 bases from V and 5 from J, leaving 20 bases between them. Germline CDR1 is LNHDA and CDR2 is SQIVND (reference sequence). CDR3 in DNA: TGTGCCAGTACCCTTGGAGGGGGACGGGGAACTGAAGCTTTCTTT. Translated, it gives CASTLGGGRGTEAFF.

There are a few counts of this clonotype. The chain links TRBV15 to TRBJ1-4; D ambiguous. The V and J ends lost 3 bases and 8 bases respectively, with 13 bases between them. The CDR3 has 14 residues. Germline V gene lookup returns CDR1 LNHNV and CDR2 YYDKDF (reference sequence). CDR3 in DNA: TGTGCCACCAGCAGTCCGGGAGGGAGGGAAAAACTGTTTTTT. This sequence encodes CATSSPGGREKLFF.

This clonotype was seen only a few times. The chain joins TRBV10-3 to TRBJ2-1; 14 nucleotides agree with TRBD2. The germline V gene encodes CDR1 ENHRY and CDR2 SYGVKD. The CDR3 spans 15 residues. V lost 6 bases, J lost 3 bases, and 1 base stayed unmatched. Here the CDR3 DNA reads TGTGCCATCAGCGGGACTAGCGGGAGCTACAATGAGCAGTTCTTC. This gives the protein CAISGTSGSYNEQFF.

This clonotype came up a few times. This chain uses TRBV19 with TRBJ2-7; 8 bases are shared with TRBD1. Germline V gives CDR1 LNHDA, CDR2 SQIVND (reference sequence). CDR3 length: 14 residues. V lost 5 bases to trimming and J lost 6 bases; unmatched junction nucleotides: 9. The CDR3 region is CASSARDRWIEQYF. CDR3 DNA: TGTGCCAGTAGTGCCCGGGACAGGTGGATCGAGCAGTACTTC. Full variable domain (rest looked up from reference TRBV19 and TRBJ2-7): DGGITQSPKYLFRKEGQNVTLSCEQNLNHDAMYWYRQDPGQGLRLIYYSQIVNDFQKGDIAEGYSVSREKKESFPLTVTSAQKNPTAFYLCASSARDRWIEQYFGPGTRLTVT.